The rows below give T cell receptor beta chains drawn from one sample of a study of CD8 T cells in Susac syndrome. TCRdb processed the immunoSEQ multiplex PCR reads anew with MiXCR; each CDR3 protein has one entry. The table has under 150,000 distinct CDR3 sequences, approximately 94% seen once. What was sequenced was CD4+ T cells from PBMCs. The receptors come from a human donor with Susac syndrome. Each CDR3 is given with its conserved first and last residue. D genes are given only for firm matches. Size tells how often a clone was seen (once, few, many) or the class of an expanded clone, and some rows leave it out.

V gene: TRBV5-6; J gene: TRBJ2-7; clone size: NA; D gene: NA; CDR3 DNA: TGTGCCAGCAGCTTGTGGGCCAGGACGAACCGCTACGAGCAGTACTTC; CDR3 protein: CASSLWARTNRYEQYF
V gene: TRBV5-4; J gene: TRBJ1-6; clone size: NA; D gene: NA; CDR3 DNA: TGTGCCAGCAGCTTGGTTAAGAGATCTTCTCCTTTTAATTCACCCCTCCACTTT; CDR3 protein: CASSLVKRSSPFNSPLHF
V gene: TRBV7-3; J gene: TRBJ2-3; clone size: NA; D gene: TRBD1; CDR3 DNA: TGTGCCAGCAGCCCGGGACAGGGGCACACAGATACGCAGTATTTT; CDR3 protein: CASSPGQGHTDTQYF
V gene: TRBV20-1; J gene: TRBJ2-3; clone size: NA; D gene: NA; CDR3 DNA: TGCAGTGCTAGAGGCCGCCGGTTCGGCGGGAGCACAGATACGCAGTATTTT; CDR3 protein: CSARGRRFGGSTDTQYF
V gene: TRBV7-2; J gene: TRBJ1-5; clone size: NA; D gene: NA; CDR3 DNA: TGTGCCAGCACGTGGGGTAGGGGCGCGAATCAGCCCCAGCATTTT; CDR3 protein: CASTWGRGANQPQHF
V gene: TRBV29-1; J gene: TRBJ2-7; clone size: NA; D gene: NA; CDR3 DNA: TGCAGCGTTGGCCCCCCGAGCTCCGGCTCCTACGAGCAGTACTTC; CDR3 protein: CSVGPPSSGSYEQYF
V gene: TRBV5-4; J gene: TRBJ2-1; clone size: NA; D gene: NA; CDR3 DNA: TGTGCCAGCAGCCAAGCCCGGGGGAACAATGAGCAGTTCTTC; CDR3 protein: CASSQARGNNEQFF
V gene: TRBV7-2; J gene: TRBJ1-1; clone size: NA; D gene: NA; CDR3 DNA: TGTGCCAGCAGCCCCTATTCTTTGAACACTGAAGTTTTCTTT; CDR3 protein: CASSPYSLNTEVFF
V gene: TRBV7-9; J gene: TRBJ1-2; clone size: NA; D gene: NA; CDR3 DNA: TGTGCCAGCAGCTTCACGGGGGATGGCTACACCTTC; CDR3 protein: CASSFTGDGYTF
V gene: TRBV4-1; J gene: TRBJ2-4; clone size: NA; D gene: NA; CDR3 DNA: TGCGCCAGCAGCCAAGGGGTCGGCGGAGCCAAAAACATTCAGTACTTC; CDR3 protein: CASSQGVGGAKNIQYF
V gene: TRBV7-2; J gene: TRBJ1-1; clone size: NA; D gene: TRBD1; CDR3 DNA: TGTGCCAGCAGCTCTCGACAGGGGGCCGTCGGCACTGAAGCTTTCTTT; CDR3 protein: CASSSRQGAVGTEAFF
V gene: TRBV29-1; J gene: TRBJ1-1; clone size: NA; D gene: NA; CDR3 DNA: TGCAGCGTTGTCAGTCCGGGGCTGGACACTGAAGCTTTCTTT; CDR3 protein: CSVVSPGLDTEAFF
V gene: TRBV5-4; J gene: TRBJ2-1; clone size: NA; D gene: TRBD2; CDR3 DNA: TGTGCCAGCAGCTCTGGACTAAGCGGGACCTACAATGAGCAGTTCTTC; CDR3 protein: CASSSGLSGTYNEQFF
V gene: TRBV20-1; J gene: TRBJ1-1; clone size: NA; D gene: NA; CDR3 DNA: TGCAGTGCTACGGTCCGTGAGACTGAAGCTTTCTTT; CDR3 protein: CSATVRETEAFF
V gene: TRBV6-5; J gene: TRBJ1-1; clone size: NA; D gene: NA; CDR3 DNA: TGTGCCAGCAGTTACTCCGGGGGAAGAGGGAACACTGAAGCTTTCTTT; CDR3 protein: CASSYSGGRGNTEAFF
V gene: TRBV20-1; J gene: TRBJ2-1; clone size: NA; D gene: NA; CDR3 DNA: TGCAGTGCTAGCTGGGGGCGCAATGAGCAGTTCTTC; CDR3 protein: CSASWGRNEQFF
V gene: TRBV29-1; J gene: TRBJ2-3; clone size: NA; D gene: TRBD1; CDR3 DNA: TGCAGCGTTGTGGGGACAGGGCGCCATACGCAGTATTTT; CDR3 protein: CSVVGTGRHTQYF
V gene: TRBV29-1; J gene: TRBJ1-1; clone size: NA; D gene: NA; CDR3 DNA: TGCAGCGTTGGAGGCCGATTAAGGGACACTGAAGCTTTCTTT; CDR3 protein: CSVGGRLRDTEAFF
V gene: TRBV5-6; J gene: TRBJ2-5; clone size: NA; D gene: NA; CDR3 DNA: TGTGCCAGCAGCTTTTATTCGGGGGCCTCAAAAGAGACCCAGTACTTC; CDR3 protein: CASSFYSGASKETQYF
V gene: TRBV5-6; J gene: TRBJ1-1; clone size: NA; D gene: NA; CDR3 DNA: TGTGCCAGCAGCTTGGAGGGTGCCGGGAACACTGAAGCTTTCTTT; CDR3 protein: CASSLEGAGNTEAFF
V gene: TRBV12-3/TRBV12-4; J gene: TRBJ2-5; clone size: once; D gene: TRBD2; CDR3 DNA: TGTGCCAGCCTTATAGCGGGGGGGCGGAGAGAGACCCAGTACTTC; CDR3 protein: CASLIAGGRRETQYF
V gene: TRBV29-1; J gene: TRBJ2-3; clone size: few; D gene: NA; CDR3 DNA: TGCAGCGTTGCCCCAACGGGGCCCGAGCAGTATTTT; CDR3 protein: CSVAPTGPEQYF
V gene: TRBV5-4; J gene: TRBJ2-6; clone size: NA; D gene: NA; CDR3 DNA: TGTGCCAGCAGCACCCGGACAGAAGGGGCCAACGTCCTGACTTTC; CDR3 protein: CASSTRTEGANVLTF
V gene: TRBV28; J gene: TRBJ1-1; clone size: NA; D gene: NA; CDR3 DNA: TGTGCCAGCAGTACAGGGACGACCCACACTGAAGCTTTCTTT; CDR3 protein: CASSTGTTHTEAFF
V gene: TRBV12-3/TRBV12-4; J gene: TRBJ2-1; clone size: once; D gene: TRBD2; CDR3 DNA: TGTGCCAGTAGACTAGCGGGGATTGTTGAGCAGTTCTTC; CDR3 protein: CASRLAGIVEQFF
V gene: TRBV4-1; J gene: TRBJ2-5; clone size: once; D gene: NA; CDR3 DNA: TGCGCCAGCAGCCAGCAGGGGCAATCGGAGACCCAGTACTTC; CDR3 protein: CASSQQGQSETQYF
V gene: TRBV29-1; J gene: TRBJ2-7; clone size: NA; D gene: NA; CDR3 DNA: TGCAGCGTTTCCGGGGGAGACTACGAGCAGTACTTC; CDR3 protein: CSVSGGDYEQYF
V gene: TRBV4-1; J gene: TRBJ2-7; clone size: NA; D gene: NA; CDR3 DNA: TGCGCCAGCAGCCAAGGGAACCTTATCGACGGTGTGCGCGAGCAGTACTTC; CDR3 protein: CASSQGNLIDGVREQYF
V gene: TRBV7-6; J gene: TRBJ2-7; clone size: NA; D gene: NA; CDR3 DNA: TGTGCCAGCAGCTTAGGCACTGTTACCTACGAGCAGTACTTC; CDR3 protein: CASSLGTVTYEQYF
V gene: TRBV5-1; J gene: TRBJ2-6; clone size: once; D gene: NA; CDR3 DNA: TGCGCCAGCAGCCCCGGTCAGGGAATCTCTGGGGCCAACGTCCTGACTTTC; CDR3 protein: CASSPGQGISGANVLTF
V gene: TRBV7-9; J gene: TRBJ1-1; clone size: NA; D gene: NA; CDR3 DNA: TGTGCCAGCAGCCAACAAAGGAACACTGAAGCTTTCTTT; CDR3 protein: CASSQQRNTEAFF
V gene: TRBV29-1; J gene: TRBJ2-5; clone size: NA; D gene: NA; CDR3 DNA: TGCAGCGTTGAGGATCCGGGGCGAAGGGAGACCCAGTACTTC; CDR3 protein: CSVEDPGRRETQYF
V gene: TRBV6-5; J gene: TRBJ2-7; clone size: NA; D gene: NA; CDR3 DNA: TGTGCCAGCAGTTACGAGGCCTCCCAGCCCTACGAGCAGTACTTC; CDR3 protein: CASSYEASQPYEQYF
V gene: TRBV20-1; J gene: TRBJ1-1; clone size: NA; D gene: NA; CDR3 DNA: TGCAGTGCTAGCCGGGACACCTACACTGAAGCTTTCTTT; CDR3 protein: CSASRDTYTEAFF
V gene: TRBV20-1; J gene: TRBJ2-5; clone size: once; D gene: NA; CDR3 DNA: TGCAGTGTCCAAGAGACCCAGTACTTC; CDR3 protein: CSVQETQYF
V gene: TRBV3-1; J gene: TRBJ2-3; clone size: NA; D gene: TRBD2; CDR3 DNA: TGTGCCAGCAGCTACGCGGGGGACACAGATACGCAGTATTTT; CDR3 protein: CASSYAGDTDTQYF
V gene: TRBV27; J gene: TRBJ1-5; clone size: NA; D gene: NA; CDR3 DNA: TGTGCCAGCAGTCCCCACCCTCGGGGCCAGCCCCAGCATTTT; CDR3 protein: CASSPHPRGQPQHF
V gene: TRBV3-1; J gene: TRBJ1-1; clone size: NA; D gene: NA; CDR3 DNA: TGTGCCAGCAGCCAAGAGGGGACGTGGAACACTGAAGCTTTCTTT; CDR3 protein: CASSQEGTWNTEAFF
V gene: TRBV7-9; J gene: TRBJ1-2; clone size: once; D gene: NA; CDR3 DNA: TGTGCCAGCAGCCCCCAATTTGGTGGGGTTCGTGAAGTCGACGGTGGCTACACCTTC; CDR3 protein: CASSPQFGGVREVDGGYTF
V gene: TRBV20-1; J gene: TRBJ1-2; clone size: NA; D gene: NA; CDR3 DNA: TGCAGTGCAGCGGGGGGCCGCTATGGCTACACCTTC; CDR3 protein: CSAAGGRYGYTF
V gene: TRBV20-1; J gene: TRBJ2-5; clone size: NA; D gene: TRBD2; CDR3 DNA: TGCAGTTTGCCAGGGACTACATACCTTCGGACCCAGTACTTC; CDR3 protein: CSLPGTTYLRTQYF
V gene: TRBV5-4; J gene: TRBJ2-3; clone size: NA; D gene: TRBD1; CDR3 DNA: TGTGCCAGCAGCTTGTTGGGACAGGTGGTAGATACGCAGTATTTT; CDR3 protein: CASSLLGQVVDTQYF
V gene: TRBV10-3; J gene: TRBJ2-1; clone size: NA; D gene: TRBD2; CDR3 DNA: TGTGCCATCAGTCAGCGGGAGGAGAATGAGCAGTTCTTC; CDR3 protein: CAISQREENEQFF
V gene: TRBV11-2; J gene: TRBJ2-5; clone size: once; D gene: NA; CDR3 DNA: TGTGCCAGCAGCTCGAGTAAAGGGGAGGAGACCCAGTACTTC; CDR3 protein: CASSSSKGEETQYF